This section outlines one TCR beta chain sequence together with its context. There is no known antigen for this receptor. No much larger clone is present one base from it, and per-base qualities are unavailable. The method was the immunoSEQ multiplex PCR assay. For the multiplex PCR, a mixture combining 60 forward primers for TCR Vbeta segments and 13 reverse primers for TCR Jbeta segments was used. The CDR3 region of rearranged TCR beta genes was amplified from genomic DNA with a multiplex PCR assay. On the Illumina HiSeq System, the amplified TCR beta libraries were sequenced as 87-base-pair reads. The authors' analysis ran thus. A later analysis counted approximately 74 million unique TCR beta chains across the 666 repertoires, and some 12 million of these chains were shared by at least two donors. To remove PCR and sequencing errors, raw reads were error-corrected and collapsed into unique sequences using a nearest-neighbor algorithm that merged closely related sequences. To assign V, D and J gene segments, CDR3 sequences were aligned to IMGT reference sequences. For a sequence to be retained, a match of at least six nucleotides was required to both a V gene segment and a J gene segment. A rearrangement counted as productive if the CDR3 had no stop codons and remained in frame with V and J, and every other rearrangement counted as non-productive. CDR3 was defined by IMGT convention, running from the second conserved V-encoded cysteine to the conserved J-encoded phenylalanine. Sequences without an unambiguous match to a single V gene segment were excluded from the earlier analysis of a few hundred of the donors. An earlier analysis of some 610 of the donors called V segments functional above 56.7% productive rearrangements and segregating when the between-donor standard deviation exceeded 5%. To diagnose cytomegalovirus status from the catalog of TCR beta chain sequences, a statistical classification framework was built. In a later analysis, TCR nucleotide sequences were compared against IMGT/GENE-DB human TR gene sequences so that V and J genes could be assigned. Using the TCRdist pipeline, a later analysis assigned CDR3 sequences along with most-parsimonious VDJ recombination scenarios. In a later analysis, every TCR beta chain was defined by the combination of its CDR3 amino acid sequence and its V-gene family, and reads without a unique V-gene family were dropped. A later analysis removed 450 to 600 highly shared, low-generation-probability nucleotide sequences to deal with suspected cross-contamination and a sequencing artifact. For each public chain, a later analysis derived a clonal expansion index from normalized ranks of inferred template counts within each repertoire. In a later analysis, generation probabilities were computed using a VDJ recombination model fitted to out-of-frame rearrangements, and the results were checked against IGoR. Hypergeometric tests were used in a later analysis to score TCR-TCR, TCR-HLA and TCR-CMV co-occurrence, with a repertoire-size bias correction applied to the TCR pairs. False discovery rates were estimated in a later analysis by permuting HLA or CMV assignments 20 times. In a later analysis, co-occurring TCRs were grouped with DBSCAN, and TCRdist sequence similarity was added when clustering was performed within HLA-allele-positive subsets. Co-occurrence clustering excluded repertoires with fewer than 30,000 or more than 120,000 public chains, plus five with anomalous nucleotide sharing. TCRdb holds this immuneACCESS table with in-frame rearrangements only. Some clones are missing; in checked studies, unresolved V genes explain under half, and the rest has no known cause. V and J calls and clone size are those listed in that table; D and trimming were worked out from the DNA. Present in this sample are around 180,000 clones, approximately 84% of which were seen just once. 4.8% of the sample lies in the top ten.

Based on the germline V gene, the CDR1 and CDR2 sequences are MNHEY and SVGAGI. V trim: 9 bases; J trim: 0 bases; unmatched bases: 8. The CDR3 goes from the cysteine to the phenylalanine over 14 residues. Only CDR3 DNA is held: 42 bases, read in frame from base 1. This specimen comes from a study of cytomegalovirus exposure and HLA in healthy donors (dated by TCRdb to 2017 to 2019). Notes on the research overall: According to an earlier analysis of 450 to 650 of the donors, some 180 million T cells yielded 100 million or so unique TCR beta sequences and 250 to 350 Gb of sequence data. All discovery cohort repertoires had been generated using a single sequencing platform. Using immunosequencing, the study profiled T cell repertoires from around 680 subjects and related those repertoires to cytomegalovirus serostatus. Among 300 to 500 genotyped donors of the cohort, an average of around 220,000 unique TCR beta nucleotide sequences was sequenced per donor, of which roughly 17% were non-productive. The study was designed to test whether signatures of past pathogen exposure could be identified by cataloging public T cell receptors. Typing coverage varied by locus: roughly 629-630 donors for A, B, C, DRB1 and DQB1; around 560 for DQA1; over 600 for DPA1; approximately 470 for DPB1. A later analysis re-analyzed previously published TCR beta repertoires from roughly 630 donors and added high-resolution HLA genotyping to study TCR occurrence patterns. An earlier analysis of some 600 of the donors applied high-throughput TCR beta sequencing to assess whether each TCR beta V gene segment acted as functional or pseudogenic. Rather than using new phenotypic data, the later analysis identified candidate immune exposures from TCR beta sequences and from how often those sequences occurred across donors. A later genetic analysis took genome-wide SNP genotypes for about three fifths of the 666 donors and used that subset as a discovery cohort. Among the 398 genotyped donors, about 83% belonged to the genetic ancestry cluster associated with self-reported Caucasian donors. In addition to the first cohort of around 670 subjects, a separate validation cohort of approximately 110 different subjects was used. Roughly five DR-DQ haplotypes were treated as single units for association and clustering because of strong linkage in the cohort. Alongside the repertoire data, information on donor age, sex, ethnicity and CMV serostatus was compiled. HLA typing covered class I and class II loci at four-digit resolution. Approximately 310 gigabases of sequencing data and approximately 84 million unique TCR sequences were included in an early release covering roughly 600 HLA-typed donors. To predict cytomegalovirus infection status, the study combined high-throughput TCR immunosequencing, statistical association of individual TCRs with disease status, and machine learning.

On the study overall, not on this receptor specifically: The authors suggested that the approach could potentially be generalized to other disease states and immunological phenotypes. Correlated functional status among segregating V segments might reflect linkage disequilibrium, but an unknown experimental factor could not be ruled out. A later genetic analysis associated a missense DCLRE1C variant with V-gene and J-gene trimming of TCR beta chains, and an independent cohort replicated the association. A cluster of highly shared sequence variants was judged likely to represent a technical artifact of the sequencing pipeline. In a later analysis, several top co-occurrence clusters were reported to appear linked to parvovirus B19, influenza, CMV and Epstein-Barr virus. In a later analysis, HLA-associated TCR beta chains showed more clonal expansion and lower generation probabilities than non-associated chains that were equally common. Only TCR beta chains were sequenced in this cohort, and the absence of alpha or paired-chain data limited detectable features. Compared with the roughly 670-donor mean, donors in an Asian-associated ancestry cluster had fewer N-insertions in productive TCRs, according to a later genetic analysis. Most TCR sequences were seen in very few donors, while some public TCRs were found in many individuals. A further reported finding was that TCR beta sequences accurately predicted the HLA-A and HLA-B alleles for most subjects in the first cohort. Presence/absence analyses assumed roughly uniform sequencing depth across donors, an assumption that may not hold. Specific HLA alleles were associated with 18,000 or so TCR beta sequences at a false discovery rate of 0.05 in a later analysis. Some IMGT-functional V segments, including TRBV6-2 and TRBV6-3, could not be told apart with the 87-base-pair reads, so those segments were excluded. Immune exposure information for the cohort was limited to CMV serostatus. The study gave a list of about 160 TCR beta chains associated with cytomegalovirus. In vitro tests confirmed that a few of the cytomegalovirus-associated TCR beta chains recognize cytomegalovirus antigens. In a later analysis, most CMV-associated TCR beta chains were found to appear HLA-restricted, with HLA associations seemingly driven largely by CMV exposure. The earlier analysis of around 600 of the donors excluded fewer than 20 rarely observed V segments, including chromosome 9 orphons, because counts were too low. Because HLA typing was missing for some donors at each locus, association tests included only the typed subset. In an earlier analysis of approximately 600 of the donors, most TCR beta V segments were observed in productive rearrangements about 87% or about 30% of the time, broadly matching IMGT annotations. Cytomegalovirus status was reported to be diagnosed by the classifier with high specificity and sensitivity in both the original and validation cohorts. When HLA alleles, especially DR and DQ, strongly co-occurred, attributing TCR associations to individual alleles was difficult. In a later analysis, TCR association rates were found to vary across HLA loci, with the most associated TCRs seen for DRB1 alleles and the fewest for HLA-C alleles.

In total, 500 to 700 healthy bone marrow donors made up the cohort. At the time of sampling, all cohort members were nominally healthy, though unrecorded immune exposures were likely present. The donor tested CMV seropositive, placing the donor among the 250 to 350 seropositive members of the cohort. A peripheral blood sample was provided by each donor, and peripheral blood mononuclear cells were used for TCR beta sequencing. Genomic DNA extraction from the blood cell samples was performed with the Qiagen DNeasy Blood Extraction Kit. The chain links TRBV6-5 with TRBJ2-7; 7 bases in the middle match TRBD1. The sequence was collected from a girl aged 5 to 17 in good health and CMV-seropositive. The sequenced sample consisted of PBMCs. This receptor has the CDR3 CASDREPTSYEQYF. The DNA reads TGTGCCAGTGACAGGGAACCAACCTCCTACGAGCAGTACTTC.